The source of this T cell receptor beta chain is a study of shared clonotypes between healthy human individuals. The sorted-subset replicate PCRs were given roughly 190 ng DNA, which is tens of thousands of T cell genomes. Measured with immunoSEQ multiplex PCR; TCRdb has only the in-frame clones, and not every one. The sample yields more than 2,000,000 clones, just over 90% seen once. Healthy adults negative for HIV, lacking recent acute infections or vaccinations, served as donors. The sample comprised naive CD4+ T cells from PBMCs. Subset in this sample: CD45RA+ positively selected. The sequence was obtained from a man between 18 and 29 years old in good health. Some clones in this sample may be carry-over from other donors' samples.

For the CDR3, the DNA is TGTGCCAGCAGTTGGGGACCGCTCTCCTACGAGCAGTACTTC. Translation: CASSWGPLSYEQYF. The chain couples TRBV27 to TRBJ2-7; perhaps D is TRBD1 or TRBD2 (5 bases each). The germline gives CDR1 MNHEY, CDR2 SMNVEV (reference sequence). The length of the CDR3 is 14 residues. V lost 4 bases to trimming and J lost 0 bases, with 10 bases between them.